In this sample, the clone carrying this T cell receptor (beta chain) turned up a few times. Its matching antigen is unknown. TCRdb processed the 5' RACE reads anew with MiXCR; each CDR3 protein has one entry. The data contain around 610,000 distinct CDR3 sequences, about 14% of them seen just once; the ten biggest clones take up about 14%. This entry belongs to a study of T cells after yellow fever vaccination. Whole-study results and caveats: Most primary-vaccination clones recurred post-booster (about 96% CD4, about 87% CD8).

CDR1 is DFQATT, CDR2 SNEGSKA, per germline (reference sequence). CDR3 size: 15 residues. Germline trimming cut 3 bases from V and 5 bases from J; bases unmatched to any gene: 11. The sequence derives from a young man who received the YFV17D yellow fever vaccine. The material was PBMCs, obtained on the day of the yellow fever booster vaccination. This chain links TRBV20-1 with TRBJ2-3; 7 bases fit TRBD1. The chain's CDR3 is CSASEPGGLVDTQYF. Written as DNA, the CDR3 is TGCAGTGCTAGTGAGCCAGGGGGATTGGTAGATACGCAGTATTTT.